Reported below is one TCR beta chain. The RNA input was about 0.5 to 1 ug, and it was reverse transcribed with random hexamers. TCRdb recomputed calls from the immunoSEQ multiplex PCR reads with MiXCR, one row per CDR3 protein. The table shows about 290,000 distinct CDR3 sequences, with 70% to 90% occurring only once. J gave up 8 bases and V 5 bases, and 6 bases lay outside the gene matches. The CDR3 contains 14 residues. Looked up from germline, CDR1 is LGHNT and CDR2 is FRNRAP. The sample is drawn from a study of CD8 T cells in Susac syndrome. The source of this sequence is a human donor with multiple sclerosis. The chain carries TRBV12-5 and TRBJ1-2; 12 bases are a match to TRBD1. Sequenced sample: CD8+ T cells from PBMCs. The CDR3: CASGPGTGGWGYTF. For the CDR3, the DNA is TGTGCTAGTGGTCCCGGGACAGGGGGCTGGGGCTACACCTTC. Supplemented by reference TRBV12-5 and TRBJ1-2, the full variable domain reads DARVTQTPRHKVTEMGQEVTMRCQPILGHNTVFWYRQTMMQGLELLAYFRNRAPLDDSGMPKDRFSAEMPDATLATLKIQPSEPRDSAVYFCASGPGTGGWGYTFGSGTRLTVV.